Below, 27 T cell receptor beta chains from the same sample are listed, as sequenced in a study of blood T cell repertoires in COVID-19. Sequencing was performed with immunoSEQ multiplex PCR; in TCRdb, only in-frame clones are kept and a portion is missing. The data show about 360,000 clones, more than 70% seen once. The source material was PBMCs or T cells enriched from blood (not recorded which). The origin of the receptors is a man in his thirties or forties who had recovered from COVID-19.

This sequence joins TRBV6-6 and TRBJ1-5, with D uncertain. Germline V gene lookup returns CDR1 MNHNY and CDR2 SVGAGI (reference sequence). Deletions cut 2 bases from V and 0 bases from J, with 11 bases between. CDR3 length: 16 residues. The chain's CDR3 is CASSYKGDYSNQPQHF. Written as DNA, the CDR3 is TGTGCCAGCAGTTACAAAGGAGACTATAGCAATCAGCCCCAGCATTTT.

The V and J genes are TRBV5-6 and TRBJ2-1, with a weak D call TRBD2 (5 bases). Trimming removed 6 bases at V and 1 base at J, with 14 bases between. Germline assignment: CDR1 SGHDT and CDR2 YYEEEE. The CDR3 is 15 residues long. The CDR3 loop is CASIQGGESYNEQFF. In nucleotides, the CDR3 is TGTGCCAGCATCCAAGGAGGAGAATCCTACAATGAGCAGTTCTTC.

The chain joins TRBV30 to TRBJ2-5, with D maybe TRBD1 (6 bases). The germline V and J ends were trimmed by 2 bases and 1 base, with 11 bases remaining between them. The CDR3 runs to 14 residues. CDR1 GTSNPN and CDR2 SVGIG come from the germline V gene (reference sequence). CDR3 sequence (DNA): TGTGCCTGGAGTTCAACAGGGATCCAAGAGACCCAGTACTTC. It specifies CAWSSTGIQETQYF.

The rearrangement links TRBV6-5 to TRBJ1-2; TRBD1 matches at 9 bases. The ends lost 6 bases at V and 7 bases at J; junction bases unmatched: 9. The CDR3 is made up of 14 amino acids. Germline values: CDR1 MNHEY, CDR2 SVGAGI. Here the CDR3 reads CASSPWDRARGYTF. In DNA, the CDR3 is TGTGCCAGCAGCCCCTGGGACAGGGCCCGTGGCTACACCTTC.

The chain combines TRBV5-1 with TRBJ2-3; tentative D call: TRBD2 (6 bases). V gave up 1 base and J gave up 6 bases, with 18 bases separating them. This CDR3 is built from 16 residues. Germline V CDR1 and CDR2: SGHRS, YFSETQ. The CDR3 DNA reads as TGCGCCAGCAGCTTGTATCGACTAGTAAGGGATGATACGCAGTATTTT. Translated, it gives CASSLYRLVRDDTQYF.

Only a few counts were recorded for this clone. The gene calls are TRBV5-1 and TRBJ2-7; 11 bases are a match to TRBD2. CDR1 is SGHRS and CDR2 is YFSETQ in the germline V gene. There are 14 residues in the CDR3. The J segment lost 3 bases and the V segment lost 2 bases, leaving 1 base of the junction unmatched. The CDR3 DNA reads as TGCGCCAGCAGCTTTGGACTAGCGGGCTACGAGCAGTACTTC. It specifies CASSFGLAGYEQYF.

This chain connects TRBV19 to TRBJ1-4; D gene unclear. The CDR3 totals 15 residues. The V and J ends lost 5 bases and 0 bases respectively, with 10 bases between them. The germline gives CDR1 LNHDA, CDR2 SQIVND (reference sequence). The CDR3 coding sequence is TGTGCCAGTAGTCCGCCGAGATCAACTAATGAAAAACTGTTTTTT. Its protein product is CASSPPRSTNEKLFF.

This clone was picked up a small number of times. The V and J genes are TRBV3-1 (or the pseudogene TRBV3-2) and TRBJ1-6; D remains ambiguous. The V gene lost 0 bases and the J gene lost 17 bases, with 14 bases spanning the gap. The CDR3 spans 13 residues. CDR1 LGHDT and CDR2 YNNKEL come from the germline V gene (reference sequence). The CDR3 is CASSQEFVGPIHF. The DNA for the CDR3 is TGTGCCAGCAGCCAAGAGTTTGTTGGGCCCATCCACTTT.

Comments on this clone: At the DNA level, this CDR3 is encoded by other sequences in the same sample as well. The rearrangement links TRBV19 to TRBJ2-7; D might be TRBD1 (6 bases). Germline V gene sequence: CDR1 LNHDA, CDR2 SQIVND (reference sequence). Deletions cut 6 bases from V and 0 bases from J, with 9 bases between. This CDR3 contains 13 residues. Here the CDR3 reads CASRLQGSYEQYF. CDR3 nucleotide sequence: TGTGCCAGTAGGCTACAGGGCTCCTACGAGCAGTACTTC.

The chain has TRBV19 and TRBJ1-2, with D uncertain. Trimming took off 0 bases at V and 4 bases at J, with 9 bases between the two ends. There are 14 residues in the CDR3. Germline assignment: CDR1 LNHDA and CDR2 SQIVND (reference sequence). DNA of the CDR3: TGTGCCAGTAGTATAGATCCGGGGAGCTATGGCTACACCTTC. This codes for CASSIDPGSYGYTF.

The V gene is TRBV4-1, the J gene TRBJ2-7, with 8 positions matching TRBD1. The CDR3 has 14 residues. Trimming at V came to 4 bases and at J to 5 bases, leaving 7 bases not matched to a gene. Germline V CDR1 and CDR2: MGHRA, YSYEKL. In nucleotides, the CDR3 is TGCGCCAGCAGCCGTCCGGACAGGGACCACGAGCAGTACTTC. This sequence encodes CASSRPDRDHEQYF.

The chain joins TRBV6-2 or TRBV6-3 to TRBJ1-1; D is unclear. Deletions cut 5 bases from V and 1 base from J, with 8 bases between. Germline V gene sequence: CDR1 MNHEY, CDR2 SVGEGT. This CDR3 comprises 13 residues. CDR3 nucleotides: TGTGCCAGCAGTCCGCGGGGGAACACTGAAGCTTTCTTT. It yields the protein CASSPRGNTEAFF.

The gene calls are TRBV3-1 (or the pseudogene TRBV3-2) and TRBJ1-1; D not resolved. V lost 5 bases and J 1 base, leaving 8 bases between the germline ends. Germline CDR1 LGHDT, CDR2 YNNKEL (reference sequence). The CDR3 loop spans 13 amino acids. The CDR3 is CASSYTWNTEAFF. The CDR3 bases are TGTGCCAGCAGCTATACATGGAACACTGAAGCTTTCTTT.

In its sample, this clone was seen once. The CDR3 sequence: CASSVREKLFF. In DNA, the CDR3 is TGTGCCAGCAGTGTTCGTGAAAAACTGTTTTTT. The gene calls are TRBV2 and TRBJ1-4; no firm D call. CDR1 SNHLY and CDR2 FYNNEI come from the germline V gene. The CDR3 length is 11 residues. With 4 bases removed from V and 7 bases from J, the gap between germline ends came to 4 bases.

The chain combines TRBV29-1 with TRBJ2-1, with D perhaps matching TRBD2 (6 bases). V was clipped by 3 bases and J by 9 bases, with 18 bases between them. This CDR3 spans 14 amino acids. Germline CDR1 and CDR2: SQVTM and ANQGSEA. CDR3 sequence: CSVEGLSWGGEQFF. CDR3 nucleotide sequence: TGCAGCGTTGAGGGACTGAGTTGGGGTGGTGAGCAGTTCTTC.

The CDR3 sequence: CASSLTGQSYEQYF. In DNA form, the CDR3 reads TGTGCCAGTAGTTTAACAGGACAGTCCTACGAGCAGTACTTC. The chain employs TRBV19 and TRBJ2-7; D might be TRBD1 (6 bases). CDR3 size: 14 residues. Trimming took 5 bases from V and 1 from J, leaving 12 bases between them. CDR1 is LNHDA, CDR2 SQIVND, per germline (reference sequence).

V gene TRBV5-1 combines with J gene TRBJ1-1; D uncertain. CDR1 and CDR2 from the germline V gene are SGHRS and YFSETQ. The V and J ends lost 0 bases and 5 bases respectively, with 14 bases between them. The CDR3 spans 15 residues. CDR3 amino acids: CASSLGFGVSTEAFF. CDR3 bases: TGCGCCAGCAGCTTGGGTTTCGGGGTATCGACTGAAGCTTTCTTT.

The chain couples TRBV5-1 to TRBJ1-2; D might be TRBD1 (5 bases). CDR1 is SGHRS and CDR2 is YFSETQ in the germline V gene. The CDR3 contains 12 residues. The V end was cut by 4 bases, the J end by 4 bases, with 8 bases between. The CDR3 coding sequence is TGCGCCAGCAGCGACCAGGGCTATGGCTACACCTTC. It is translated as CASSDQGYGYTF.

As to this clone: Other DNA sequences within the sample encode an identical CDR3. The rearrangement uses TRBV15 and TRBJ1-3, with D possibly matching TRBD1 (5 bases). Trimming took off 0 bases at V and 4 bases at J, with 10 bases between the two ends. The germline V gene encodes CDR1 LNHNV and CDR2 YYDKDF (reference sequence). The CDR3 has 15 residues. The DNA for the CDR3 is TGTGCCACCAGCAGAGATCGGGGGGGAGGAAACACCATATATTTT. Its protein product is CATSRDRGGGNTIYF.

The rearrangement uses TRBV5-8 and TRBJ1-5; D may be TRBD1 (6 bases). CDR1 is SGHTS and CDR2 is YDEGEE in the germline V gene. Trimming took off 0 bases at V and 7 bases at J, with 8 bases between the two ends. The CDR3 is 13 residues long. CDR3 protein: CASSLEQGQPQHF. CDR3 sequence (DNA): TGTGCCAGCAGCTTGGAACAGGGCCAGCCCCAGCATTTT.

The rearrangement uses TRBV19 and TRBJ2-1; 9 bases line up with TRBD1. Germline lookup yields CDR1 LNHDA and CDR2 SQIVND (reference sequence). This CDR3 is 15 amino acids long. Trimming at V came to 1 base and at J to 5 bases, leaving 3 bases not matched to a gene. The CDR3 here is CASSIGDRVHNEQFF. The DNA of the CDR3 is TGTGCCAGTAGTATAGGGGACAGGGTTCACAATGAGCAGTTCTTC.

The chain uses TRBV12-5 and TRBJ2-7, with D uncertain. The germline gives CDR1 LGHNT, CDR2 FRNRAP. With 0 bases removed from V and 7 bases from J, the gap between germline ends came to 10 bases. The CDR3 spans 13 residues. This CDR3 reads CASGLVNTAEQYF. In DNA, the CDR3 is TGTGCTAGTGGTTTGGTAAATACAGCAGAGCAGTACTTC.

The chain is built from TRBV28 and TRBJ2-7; 9 nucleotides line up with TRBD1. Looked up from germline, CDR1 is MDHEN and CDR2 is SYDVKM. The length of the CDR3 is 14 residues. V lost 6 bases to trimming and J lost 0 bases; unmatched junction nucleotides: 3. The CDR3 loop is CASRGQGSSYEQYF. The CDR3 coding sequence is TGTGCCAGCAGGGGACAGGGAAGCTCCTACGAGCAGTACTTC.

This clone appeared a few times. This sequence joins TRBV19 and TRBJ1-4; D possibly corresponds to TRBD1 (5 bases). Between the trimmed V and J ends, which lost 3 bases and 0 bases, there was a span of 11 bases. Germline CDR1 LNHDA, CDR2 SQIVND (reference sequence). The CDR3 extends over 16 amino acids. CDR3 residues: CASSIGGFTTNEKLFF. The DNA for the CDR3 is TGTGCCAGTAGTATCGGGGGATTTACAACTAATGAAAAACTGTTTTTT.

This chain joins TRBV6-5 and TRBJ2-3; D is ambiguous. Trimming took off 5 bases at V and 5 bases at J, with 5 bases between the two ends. Germline values: CDR1 MNHEY, CDR2 SVGAGI. This CDR3 region has 11 residues. The CDR3 coding sequence is TGTGCCAGCAGTCAACAAGATACGCAGTATTTT. Translating gives CASSQQDTQYF.

Notes on this clone: This sample also contains other DNA sequences that code for the same CDR3. The chain is built from TRBV3-1 (or the pseudogene TRBV3-2) and TRBJ2-5; the match to TRBD1 covers 8 bases. CDR3 length: 14 amino acids. The ends lost 1 base at V and 5 bases at J; junction bases unmatched: 3. CDR1 is LGHDT and CDR2 is YNNKEL in the germline V gene (reference sequence). For the CDR3, the DNA is TGTGCCAGCAGCCAAGCAGGGGGCGGGGAGACCCAGTACTTC. It codes for CASSQAGGGETQYF.

The chain has TRBV19 and TRBJ1-2; D is undetermined. Germline-derived CDR1 and CDR2 are LNHDA and SQIVND (reference sequence). This CDR3 is built from 13 residues. Trimming took 2 bases from V and 2 from J, leaving 6 bases between them. The CDR3 loop reads CASSIRLNYGYTF. CDR3 nucleotides: TGTGCCAGTAGTATAAGACTGAACTATGGCTACACCTTC.